The 31 T cell receptor beta chains listed next were all sequenced from one sample in a study of blood T cell repertoires in COVID-19. Repertoires were generated with immunoSEQ multiplex PCR, while TCRdb's copy carries only in-frame clones and drops some. The sample has about 220,000 clones; around four fifths are singletons. The specimen was peripheral blood. All receptors come from a man aged 25 to 40 with active or convalescent COVID-19.

The chain is built from TRBV6-5 and TRBJ2-7, with 7 bases matching TRBD1. Germline CDR1 reads MNHEY; CDR2 reads SVGAGI. The CDR3 has 15 amino acids. V was clipped by 6 bases and J by 2 bases; unmatched bases: 10. CDR3 loop: CASSRTGQNPYEQYF. The CDR3 DNA reads as TGTGCCAGCAGCCGCACGGGACAGAACCCCTACGAGCAGTACTTC.

This chain uses TRBV5-1 with TRBJ1-1; a weak D match, TRBD1 (6 bases). This CDR3 has 13 residues. The germline V gene has CDR1 SGHRS and CDR2 YFSETQ. V lost 1 base and J lost 8, with 12 bases in between. The CDR3 bases are TGCGCCAGCAGCTTGTCAGGGGCATCGGAAGCTTTCTTT. Translated: CASSLSGASEAFF.

The chain joins TRBV6-5 to TRBJ1-5; TRBD1 agrees at 8 bases. The CDR3 is 15 residues long. In germline, CDR1 is MNHEY, CDR2 SVGAGI. J gave up 2 bases and V 7 bases, and 7 bases lay outside the gene matches. The CDR3 DNA sequence: TGTGCCAGCACCGCGGACAGGGTCGGCAATCAGCCCCAGCATTTT. Translation gives CASTADRVGNQPQHF.

The chain is built from TRBV6-5 and TRBJ2-7; tentative D call: TRBD2 (6 bases). Germline lookup yields CDR1 MNHEY and CDR2 SVGAGI. CDR3 size: 14 residues. Deletions cut 10 bases from V and 3 bases from J, with 19 bases between. CDR3 protein: CATTPGDRDYEQYF. The CDR3 nucleotides read TGTGCCACCACCCCGGGGGACCGAGACTACGAGCAGTACTTC.

The V call is TRBV28, the J call TRBJ2-5; no definite D call. The end of the DNA is better explained by TRBJ2-7, so the J call may be wrong. Germline V gene sequence: CDR1 MDHEN, CDR2 SYDVKM. The CDR3 has 10 residues. CDR3 sequence: CASSAYEQYF. The CDR3 DNA reads TGTGCCAGCAGTGCCTACGAGCAGTACTTC.

V and J are TRBV11-2 and TRBJ2-7; 11 nucleotides align to TRBD2. The CDR3 loop spans 16 amino acids. Germline lookup yields CDR1 SGHAT and CDR2 FQNNGV. Unmatched junction bases numbered 9, after V lost 8 bases and J lost 0 bases. The CDR3 nucleotides read TGTGCCAGCCAAAAACCGGGACTAGCGGTCTCCTACGAGCAGTACTTC. It encodes CASQKPGLAVSYEQYF.

The chain combines TRBV11-3 with TRBJ1-1, with a tentative D call TRBD1 (5 bases). CDR3 length equals 15 residues. V was cut by 5 bases and J by 1 base, with 14 bases left in between. The germline V gene encodes CDR1 SGHNT and CDR2 YENEEA. CDR3 amino acids: CASSPPRRENTEAFF. The CDR3 region has the DNA TGTGCCAGCAGCCCCCCCCGCAGGGAGAACACTGAAGCTTTCTTT.

The CDR3 loop reads CAISQNPPRATDTQYF. In DNA form, the CDR3 reads TGTGCCATCAGCCAGAACCCCCCGAGGGCCACAGATACGCAGTATTTT. This chain uses TRBV10-3 with TRBJ2-3, with D tentatively TRBD2 (5 bases). The CDR3 loop spans 16 amino acids. Germline V lookup: CDR1 ENHRY, CDR2 SYGVKD. V shed 6 bases and J shed 2 bases, with 18 bases lying between them.

J is TRBJ1-3 and V is TRBV14, with D maybe TRBD1 (5 bases). CDR1 is SGHDN and CDR2 is FVKESK in the germline V gene. The CDR3 is 15 amino acids. With 0 bases removed from V and 7 bases from J, the gap between germline ends came to 13 bases. In nucleotides, the CDR3 is TGTGCCAGCAGCCAAGATCTCAGGGTTGGGAACACCATATATTTT. Translation gives CASSQDLRVGNTIYF. The whole variable domain, remainder taken from reference TRBV14 and TRBJ1-3, is EAGVTQFPSHSVIEKGQTVTLRCDPISGHDNLYWYRRVMGKEIKFLLHFVKESKQDESGMPNNRFLAERTGGTYSTLKVQPAELEDSGVYFCASSQDLRVGNTIYFGEGSWLTVV.

The chain links TRBV19 to TRBJ2-1; 10 bases are a match to TRBD1. Germline V gene data show CDR1 as LNHDA and CDR2 as SQIVND (reference sequence). The CDR3 loop spans 17 amino acids. V lost 6 bases, J lost 1 base, and 9 bases stayed unmatched. CDR3 sequence reads: CASRPDRGQGSYNEQFF. The CDR3 region has the DNA TGTGCCAGTAGACCCGACAGGGGGCAGGGGTCCTACAATGAGCAGTTCTTC.

This rearrangement joins TRBV19 to TRBJ1-3; D is ambiguous. Germline CDR1 LNHDA, CDR2 SQIVND (reference sequence). Deletions cut 6 bases from V and 0 bases from J, with 15 bases between. The CDR3 has 16 residues. CDR3 loop: CASSQRSLNSGNTIYF. The CDR3 nucleotides are TGTGCCAGTAGCCAGCGCAGCCTCAACTCTGGAAACACCATATATTTT. Full variable domain (remainder filled in from reference TRBV19 and TRBJ1-3): DGGITQSPKYLFRKEGQNVTLSCEQNLNHDAMYWYRQDPGQGLRLIYYSQIVNDFQKGDIAEGYSVSREKKESFPLTVTSAQKNPTAFYLCASSQRSLNSGNTIYFGEGSWLTVV.

This sequence joins TRBV16 and TRBJ2-3, with a weak D call TRBD1 (5 bases). CDR1 KGHSY and CDR2 FQNENV come from the germline V gene. The V gene lost 5 bases and the J gene lost 0 bases, with 9 bases spanning the gap. The CDR3 has 14 amino acids. The CDR3 DNA follows: TGTGCCAGCAGCGCGACAGAGAGCACAGATACGCAGTATTTT. Protein product: CASSATESTDTQYF.

The chain combines TRBV13 with TRBJ1-3, with D maybe TRBD1 (5 bases). This CDR3 has 19 amino acids. The V end was cut by 2 bases, the J end by 0 bases, with 20 bases between. Germline lookup yields CDR1 PRHDT and CDR2 FYEKMQ (reference sequence). The CDR3 loop reads CASSLIGEGEWHSGNTIYF. In nucleotides, the CDR3 is TGTGCCAGCAGCTTAATAGGGGAGGGCGAGTGGCACTCTGGAAACACCATATATTTT. The entire variable domain, with the rest obtained from reference TRBV13 and TRBJ1-3, is as follows: AAGVIQSPRHLIKEKRETATLKCYPIPRHDTVYWYQQGPGQDPQFLISFYEKMQSDKGSIPDRFSAQQFSDYHSELNMSSLELGDSALYFCASSLIGEGEWHSGNTIYFGEGSWLTVV.

V usage is TRBV30 and J usage is TRBJ2-3; 7 bases match TRBD2. CDR1 is GTSNPN and CDR2 is SVGIG in the germline V gene (reference sequence). Unmatched junction bases numbered 12, after V lost 3 bases and J lost 6 bases. The CDR3 contains 15 residues. CDR3 in DNA: TGTGCCTGGAGGGGATCTAGCGGCCCTCCGGATACGCAGTATTTT. Its protein is CAWRGSSGPPDTQYF.

The CDR3 sequence: CASSLGTSELETQYF. CDR3 sequence (DNA): TGTGCCAGCAGTTTGGGGACTTCCGAACTGGAGACCCAGTACTTC. The chain links TRBV27 to TRBJ2-5; perhaps TRBD2 as D (6 bases). Germline V gene sequence: CDR1 MNHEY, CDR2 SMNVEV (reference sequence). V lost 3 bases, J lost 5 bases, and 16 bases lay in between. The CDR3 has 15 amino acids.

The V call is TRBV2, the J call TRBJ1-5; possibly TRBD1 for D (6 bases). This CDR3 region has 17 residues. V lost 3 bases to trimming and J lost 2 bases, with 17 bases between them. Germline V gives CDR1 SNHLY, CDR2 FYNNEI. The CDR3 bases are TGTGCCAGCAGTGATCCGCGGACAGAGGAGGGCAATCAGCCCCAGCATTTT. It encodes CASSDPRTEEGNQPQHF.

This clone was picked up a small number of times. The rearrangement uses TRBV5-6 and TRBJ2-7, with 9 bases lining up with TRBD1. The germline V gene has CDR1 SGHDT and CDR2 YYEEEE. The CDR3 is 14 amino acids. Trimming removed 4 bases from V and 6 bases from J; junction bases left unmatched: 8. CDR3: CASSLTGGVGEQYF. CDR3 nucleotide sequence: TGTGCCAGCAGCCTGACAGGGGGAGTGGGCGAGCAGTACTTC. Based on the CDR3 plus reference TRBV5-6 and TRBJ2-7, the full variable domain is DAGVTQSPTHLIKTRGQQVTLRCSPKSGHDTVSWYQQALGQGPQFIFQYYEEEERQRGNFPDRFSGHQFPNYSSELNVNALLLGDSALYLCASSLTGGVGEQYFGPGTRLTVT.

In its sample, this clone was seen once. The chain is built from TRBV15 and TRBJ2-3, with 11 bases that match TRBD1. The germline V gene has CDR1 LNHNV and CDR2 YYDKDF (reference sequence). The V and J ends lost 3 bases and 3 bases, in that order; junction bases with no gene match: 5. The CDR3 length is 16 residues. CDR3 sequence reads: CATSRGQGEGTDTQYF. CDR3 DNA: TGTGCCACCAGCAGGGGACAGGGGGAGGGAACAGATACGCAGTATTTT.

This chain connects TRBV10-2 to TRBJ1-4; a weak D match, TRBD1 (6 bases). This CDR3 contains 13 residues. Germline CDR1 is WSHSY and CDR2 is SAAADI. The V gene lost 11 bases and the J gene lost 3 bases, with 13 bases spanning the gap. CDR3 sequence: CASGRTANEKLFF. The DNA for the CDR3 is TGCGCCTCCGGAAGGACAGCTAATGAAAAACTGTTTTTT.

This clone was observed a handful of times. The chain joins TRBV5-8 to TRBJ1-2; D is unclear. Germline V gene sequence: CDR1 SGHTS, CDR2 YDEGEE. V shed 4 bases and J shed 4 bases, with 14 bases lying between them. This CDR3 is 14 amino acids long. The CDR3 DNA is TGTGCCAGCAGCCGACGCGGAGTAACCTATGGCTACACCTTC. Protein: CASSRRGVTYGYTF. Full variable domain (remainder filled in from reference TRBV5-8 and TRBJ1-2): EAGVTQSPTHLIKTRGQQATLRCSPISGHTSVYWYQQALGLGLQFLLWYDEGEERNRGNFPPRFSGRQFPNYSSELNVNALELEDSALYLCASSRRGVTYGYTFGSGTRLTVV.

The rearrangement joins TRBV5-1 to TRBJ2-1; TRBD1 agrees at 7 bases. The CDR3 spans 14 residues. V dropped 1 base and J dropped 8; count of bases not matched to a gene: 6. CDR1 is SGHRS, CDR2 YFSETQ, per germline. CDR3 sequence reads: CASSLQGVRDEQFF. CDR3 nucleotide sequence: TGCGCCAGCAGCTTGCAGGGGGTGAGAGATGAGCAGTTCTTC.

The DNA for the CDR3 is TGTGCCCGCCCGGCCAGGGGAAAAAATCCTACGAACACTGAAGCTTTCTTT. Residues: CARPARGKNPTNTEAFF. The J gene is TRBJ1-1, the V gene TRBV27, with D possibly TRBD1 on 6 matching bases. The CDR3 contains 17 residues. The V and J ends lost 11 bases and 1 base respectively, with 26 bases between them. Germline CDR1 and CDR2: MNHEY and SMNVEV (reference sequence).

The chain joins TRBV6-6 to TRBJ1-6; 9 bases match TRBD1. The germline gives CDR1 MNHNY, CDR2 SVGAGI (reference sequence). With 8 bases clipped from V and 5 bases from J, the junction kept 4 bases outside the gene matches. The CDR3 totals 14 residues. The CDR3 sequence: CASGDRADNSPLHF. CDR3 in DNA: TGTGCCAGCGGGGACAGGGCTGATAATTCACCCCTCCACTTT.

The gene calls are TRBV7-6 and TRBJ1-1; maybe TRBD1 (5 bases). V was cut by 3 bases and J by 1 base, with 9 bases left in between. The CDR3 loop spans 14 amino acids. Germline CDR1 reads SGHVS; CDR2 reads FNYEAQ. The CDR3 DNA sequence: TGTGCCAGCAGCTTGCTAAGGGGGAACACTGAAGCTTTCTTT. Translating it yields CASSLLRGNTEAFF.

This chain joins TRBV4-1 and TRBJ2-7, with 7 bases lining up with TRBD1. The CDR3 covers 13 residues. V dropped 3 bases and J dropped 2; count of bases not matched to a gene: 1. CDR1 is MGHRA, CDR2 YSYEKL, per germline. CDR3 sequence: CASSQDRTYEQYF. In DNA, the CDR3 is TGCGCCAGCAGCCAGGACAGGACCTACGAGCAGTACTTC.

The chain has TRBV25-1 and TRBJ1-3, with TRBD1 as a possible D gene (5 bases). The CDR3 extends over 15 amino acids. Germline assignment: CDR1 MGHDK and CDR2 SYGVNS. Trimming took off 0 bases at V and 1 base at J, with 7 bases between the two ends. CDR3 in DNA: TGTGCCAGCAGTGAATACCCAGGGTCTGGAAACACCATATATTTT. It yields the protein CASSEYPGSGNTIYF. The entire variable domain, with the rest obtained from reference TRBV25-1 and TRBJ1-3, is as follows: EADIYQTPRYLVIGTGKKITLECSQTMGHDKMYWYQQDPGMELHLIHYSYGVNSTEKGDLSSESTVSRIRTEHFPLTLESARPSHTSQYLCASSEYPGSGNTIYFGEGSWLTVV.

V and J are TRBV4-1 and TRBJ2-2; 10 nucleotides align to TRBD1. The germline CDR1 and CDR2 sequences are MGHRA and YSYEKL. J gave up 3 bases and V 4 bases, and 5 bases lay outside the gene matches. This CDR3 comprises 16 residues. The CDR3 DNA reads TGCGCCAGCAGCCGCATAGGGACAGGGGACACCGGGGAGCTGTTTTTT. Its protein is CASSRIGTGDTGELFF.

V is TRBV6-1 and J is TRBJ1-1; D call uncertain. The CDR3 totals 15 residues. Germline V gene sequence: CDR1 MNHNS, CDR2 SASEGT. The germline V and J ends were trimmed by 1 base and 1 base, with 10 bases remaining between them. The CDR3 nucleotides are TGTGCCAGCAGTGAAGGACTTCGAAGGAACACTGAAGCTTTCTTT. Translated: CASSEGLRRNTEAFF.

The V call is TRBV5-8, the J call TRBJ1-3; 8 positions agree with TRBD1. J gave up 12 bases and V 2 bases, and 4 bases lay outside the gene matches. This CDR3 is built from 12 residues. Germline-derived CDR1 and CDR2 are SGHTS and YDEGEE. The CDR3 DNA sequence: TGTGCCAGCAGCTTCAAGGACAGGGACATATATTTT. This gives the protein CASSFKDRDIYF.

This rearrangement joins TRBV10-2 to TRBJ2-3, with TRBD2 matching over 9 bases. The CDR3 totals 15 residues. V lost 10 bases, J lost 4 bases, and 12 bases stayed unmatched. Germline-derived CDR1 and CDR2 are WSHSY and SAAADI. CDR3 sequence (DNA): TGCGCCACCCAACCCGCGGGGGGGCCTCCAGATACGCAGTATTTT. It codes for CATQPAGGPPDTQYF.

This clone was found once. J is TRBJ1-5 and V is TRBV28; weak D call: TRBD1 (5 bases). Germline V CDR1 and CDR2: MDHEN, SYDVKM. Trimming cost V 5 bases and J 6 bases, with 20 bases left between them. CDR3 length: 16 residues. CDR3 sequence reads: CASSPPWGGAGQPQHF. Here the CDR3 DNA reads TGTGCCAGCAGTCCCCCTTGGGGCGGGGCGGGTCAGCCCCAGCATTTT.